The source of this T cell receptor beta chain is a study of T cell responses to AZD1222 COVID-19 vaccine (dated by TCRdb to the early 2020s). The study in broad terms: TCR sequencing covered 233 trial participants: 200 to 220 given two doses of AZD1222 and some 25 given two doses of MenACWY control vaccine. Trial participants were enrolled by age into 18-55, 56-69 and 70-plus year subgroups, with roughly 160, 29 and 62 TCR-sequenced participants respectively. The study at large found these results: A significant rise in spike-specific TCR breadth and depth was observed after two AZD1222 doses relative to day 0 and relative to MenACWY recipients. Reportedly, close to half of the unique spike-specific TCRs recognized epitopes lying outside the regions that are mutated in the B.1.351 and B.1.1.7 variants. In the small 56-69-year group, the increase in depth fell short of significance, most likely because of low power. CD4 TCRs associated with the vaccine covered the entire spike protein, and the dominant responses were in regions 160-218 and 743-854. Only five to seven AZD1222 recipients were SARS-CoV-2 seropositive at baseline, limiting conclusions about previously exposed vaccinees. Because no day 14 peak-response samples were available, the repertoires could be characterized only after the peak T cell response. Participants were mostly white British and included more females than males, and it was suggested by the authors that clonal diversity may have been underestimated.

V loses 3 bases, J loses 7 bases, and the germline ends lie 19 bases apart. CDR3 length: 16 amino acids, cysteine to phenylalanine. The DNA shown is the 48-base CDR3, in frame from base 1. CDR1 and CDR2 were assigned from the germline V gene (reference sequence) as LNHNV and YYDKDF. The CDR3 regions of human TCRbeta chains were analyzed by immunosequencing. From the authors' description of their analysis: Repertoire TCRs were matched against a reference library of SARS-CoV-2-specific TCRs generated with the MIRA antigen-specificity platform. Breadth was defined as the fraction of unique TCRs that were SARS-CoV-2-associated, and depth was defined as the fraction of total T cells that were SARS-CoV-2-associated. Each spike-specific TCR was assigned to its reactive spike region and to a CD4 or CD8 class using the MIRA data. Log10-transformed breadth and depth values were compared by one-way ANOVA with Sidak's multiple comparisons tests. The table comes from immuneACCESS by way of TCRdb, which keeps in-frame sequences with V and J called. Part of the clones is missing from these tables; in studies checked, under half for an unresolved V gene and the rest for unknown reasons. V, J and clone size were drawn from that table, and D and trimming were deduced from the DNA. The sample table contains 120,000 or so clones; only one count was recorded for roughly 89% of them. Roughly 7% of the sample is in the top ten clones.

Of note for this clone: There is no known antigen for this receptor. Base qualities are not provided; no much larger clone lies one nucleotide away.

The time point label, as the study defines it: about 28 days (+/-7) after the second vaccine dose. AZD1222 recipients with second doses at about 4 weeks or about 12 weeks were pooled, because spike-specific TCR depth and breadth did not differ between schedules. Vaccinee samples were obtained from the UK trials COV001 and COV002, which included a single-blind randomized controlled phase 2/3 trial of AZD1222 (ChAdOx1 nCoV-19) in healthy adults. Trial participant PBMC samples were collected at day 0 and day 28 after the second dose for TCRbeta chain sequencing. The rearrangement combines TRBV15 with TRBJ1-5; the D gene identity is not certain. The clonotype was recovered from an adult who received the AZD1222 COVID-19 vaccine. Specimen: peripheral blood, collected 28 days after the second AZD1222 dose. CDR3 sequence: CATSRDLGVSGQPQHF. In nucleotides, the sequence is TGTGCCACCAGCAGGGACCTCGGTGTCTCCGGGCAGCCCCAGCATTTT.